The text below deals with one T cell receptor (beta chain). Its antigen is unknown. This sample is part of a study of T cell responses to AZD1222 COVID-19 vaccine. Study-level results: Spike was spanned by vaccine-associated CD4 TCRs, with dominance at 160-218 and 743-854.

Germline assignment: CDR1 SGDLS and CDR2 YYNGEE. The CDR3 length is 14 residues. V gave up 5 bases and J gave up 10 bases, with 16 bases separating them. Method: immunoSEQ multiplex PCR; TCRdb's copy keeps in-frame clones and lacks some. The sample lists about 86,000 clones, roughly 87% seen once, with roughly 5% in the top ten. Combined were second doses at about 4 or about 12 weeks. This receptor was obtained from an adult who received the AZD1222 COVID-19 vaccine. The chain couples TRBV9 to TRBJ1-6, with D tentatively TRBD1 (5 bases). Sequences were derived from peripheral blood, sampled 28 days after the second AZD1222 dose. CDR3: CASRGGDDGSPLHF. CDR3 nucleotides: TGTGCCAGCAGGGGGGGGGATGATGGCTCACCCCTCCACTTT.